This entry is about one TCR beta chain. The antigen remains unidentified. In TCRdb, the RT-PCR reads were re-called with MiXCR into one record per CDR3 protein. The data hold approximately 530,000 distinct CDR3 sequences, with over 10% observed a single time. This sample is part of a study of response to subunit inactivated influenza vaccine. Findings and caveats of the study: It was suggested by the authors that few new T cells are recruited by each seasonal influenza vaccination.

V lost 8 bases to trimming and J lost 0 bases, with 20 bases between them. Germline values: CDR1 SEHNR, CDR2 FQNEAQ (reference sequence). This CDR3 is 16 amino acids long. The clonotype was recovered from a man aged 45-65 years who received an inactivated influenza vaccine. The chain employs TRBV7-9 and TRBJ2-7; the D gene is possibly TRBD1 (5 bases). The source material was PBMCs from blood, sampled 35 to 45 days after vaccination. In DNA form, the CDR3 reads TGTGCCAGCGAATCGGCCGCAGGGTCAAGCTCCTACGAGCAGTACTTC. The encoded protein is CASESAAGSSSYEQYF.